Listed below are T cell receptor beta chains from one sample, sequenced in a study of OX40 agonist ivuxolimab in advanced cancers. The assay was immunoSEQ multiplex PCR, and TCRdb's table has in-frame clones only and misses some. The sample shows about 71,000 clones, roughly three quarters of them seen only once. Sequencing was performed on CD4+ or CD8+ T cells sorted from blood, taken in a trial of the OX40 agonist ivuxolimab. All receptors derive from an adult with an advanced solid tumor such as melanoma, head and neck, liver or kidney cancer. Both conserved end residues are part of each CDR3. The D gene is left open where the match is weak. Where a row states a size, it is once, few, many or the class of an expanded clone; other rows omit it.

d_call | j_call | v_call | clone_size | cdr3_aa | cdr3_nt
NA | TRBJ1-1 | TRBV9 | NA | CASSSQTWTEAFF | TGTGCCAGCAGCTCTCAGACCTGGACTGAAGCTTTCTTT
TRBD2 | TRBJ2-7 | TRBV5-1 | NA | CASSLDGGSPYEQYF | TGCGCCAGCAGCTTGGACGGGGGGTCCCCCTACGAGCAGTACTTC
TRBD1 | TRBJ1-5 | TRBV7-9 | NA | CASSARGDSNQPQHF | TGTGCCAGCAGCGCCAGGGGGGATAGCAATCAGCCCCAGCATTTT
NA | TRBJ2-3 | TRBV2 | NA | CASSDEGNTQYF | TGTGCCAGCAGTGACGAGGGGAATACGCAGTATTTT
NA | TRBJ2-5 | TRBV5-5 | NA | CASSLQNQETQYF | TGTGCCAGCAGCTTGCAGAACCAAGAGACCCAGTACTTC
NA | TRBJ1-3 | TRBV6-5 | NA | CASSYQGSLGNTIYF | TGTGCCAGCAGTTACCAGGGGTCTCTGGGAAACACCATATATTTT
NA | TRBJ2-7 | TRBV5-1 | NA | CASSLLSGDSYEQYF | TGCGCCAGCAGCTTACTCTCAGGGGACTCCTACGAGCAGTACTTC
NA | TRBJ2-3 | TRBV2 | NA | CASNRGLGTDTQYF | TGTGCCAGCAACCGGGGCTTGGGCACAGATACGCAGTATTTT
NA | TRBJ2-7 | TRBV6-6 | NA | CATYRDEQYF | TGTGCCACCTACAGGGACGAGCAGTACTTC
NA | TRBJ1-6 | TRBV7-2 | once | CASSYTSLSPLHF | TGTGCCAGCAGCTACACCTCCCTTTCACCCCTCCACTTT
NA | TRBJ1-1 | TRBV6-4 | once | CASSDSADTEAFF | TGTGCCAGCAGTGACTCAGCGGACACTGAAGCTTTCTTT
TRBD2 | TRBJ2-3 | TRBV7-2 | NA | CASSPRSGGSTDTQYF | TGTGCCAGCAGCCCAAGGAGCGGGGGAAGCACAGATACGCAGTATTTT
NA | TRBJ1-3 | TRBV10-2 | once | CASGGSISGNTIYF | TGCGCCAGCGGAGGGAGTATCTCTGGAAACACCATATATTTT
TRBD1 | TRBJ2-7 | TRBV7-9 | few | CASSSGTGIHEQYF | TGTGCCAGCAGCTCCGGGACAGGTATCCACGAGCAGTACTTC
TRBD1 | TRBJ2-7 | TRBV7-3 | once | CASSLGLTGAEQYF | TGTGCCAGCAGCTTGGGCCTGACAGGGGCCGAGCAGTACTTC
NA | TRBJ2-3 | TRBV4-1 | NA | CASSQDNQLLTTDTQYF | TGCGCCAGCAGCCAAGATAATCAGCTCTTGACCACAGATACGCAGTATTTT
NA | TRBJ2-1 | TRBV5-4 | NA | CASSLGRPGDNEQFF | TGTGCCAGCTCCCTGGGTAGACCGGGCGACAATGAGCAGTTCTTC
NA | TRBJ2-6 | TRBV20-1 | NA | CSANGANVLTF | TGCAGTGCCAACGGGGCCAACGTCCTGACTTTC
TRBD2 | TRBJ2-7 | TRBV11-3 | NA | CASSPRTSVTYEQYF | TGTGCCAGCAGCCCCCGGACTAGCGTTACCTACGAGCAGTACTTC
TRBD1 | TRBJ1-1 | TRBV2 | NA | CASRGTGAGTEAFF | TGTGCCAGCAGGGGGACAGGGGCAGGCACTGAAGCTTTCTTT
TRBD1 | TRBJ1-5 | TRBV19 | NA | CASTRTGAARQPQHF | TGTGCCAGTACCAGGACAGGGGCAGCGAGACAGCCCCAGCATTTT
TRBD2 | TRBJ2-7 | TRBV4-3 | NA | CASSQDRLAGGSYEQYF | TGCGCCAGCAGCCAAGATCGGCTAGCGGGAGGATCCTACGAGCAGTACTTC
TRBD1 | TRBJ1-1 | TRBV6-6 | NA | CASRTDREPAEAFF | TGTGCCAGCAGGACCGACAGGGAACCCGCTGAAGCTTTCTTT
NA | TRBJ2-3 | TRBV6-4 | few | CASSALGGATDTQYF | TGTGCCAGCAGTGCCCTTGGCGGGGCGACAGATACGCAGTATTTT
TRBD2 | TRBJ2-1 | TRBV9 | NA | CASGGLAGHNEQFF | TGTGCCAGCGGGGGACTAGCGGGACACAATGAGCAGTTCTTC
TRBD2 | TRBJ2-5 | TRBV11-2 | NA | CASSLRLAGQETQYF | TGTGCCAGCAGCTTAAGACTAGCGGGGCAAGAGACCCAGTACTTC
NA | TRBJ1-5 | TRBV6-6 | NA | CASTPQVGAEPQHF | TGTGCCAGCACCCCCCAGGTGGGCGCGGAGCCCCAGCATTTT
TRBD2 | TRBJ2-1 | TRBV18 | NA | CASSPTSGGAVNEQFF | TGTGCCAGCTCACCAACAAGCGGGGGGGCCGTTAATGAGCAGTTCTTC
TRBD1 | TRBJ2-5 | TRBV5-1 | NA | CASSSTGTAARTQYF | TGCGCCAGCAGTTCTACCGGGACAGCTGCCCGAACCCAGTACTTC
TRBD1 | TRBJ1-3 | TRBV6-5 | NA | CATGTGDQSIYF | TGTGCCACCGGGACAGGGGATCAGTCCATATATTTT
NA | TRBJ2-1 | TRBV7-2 | NA | CASSLAALSSYNEQFF | TGTGCCAGCAGCTTAGCTGCCCTAAGCTCCTACAATGAGCAGTTCTTC
NA | TRBJ1-1 | TRBV2 | once | CASSPWSSNTEAFF | TGTGCCAGCAGTCCCTGGAGTTCGAACACTGAAGCTTTCTTT
TRBD2 | TRBJ2-1 | TRBV11-3 | NA | CASSWRGGRAEQFF | TGTGCCAGCAGCTGGCGGGGGGGCCGGGCTGAGCAGTTCTTC
NA | TRBJ2-5 | TRBV6-5 | NA | CASSLGSETQYF | TGTGCCAGCAGTTTGGGGTCAGAGACCCAGTACTTC
TRBD2 | TRBJ2-5 | TRBV7-8 | NA | CASSPRKSSGGAFEAQYF | TGTGCCAGCAGCCCCCGGAAGTCTAGCGGGGGGGCCTTCGAGGCCCAGTACTTC
NA | TRBJ2-2 | TRBV7-5 | NA | CARSLAKTSTGELFF | TGTGCCAGAAGCTTAGCAAAGACCTCTACCGGGGAGCTGTTTTTT
TRBD1 | TRBJ2-1 | TRBV5-1 | NA | CASSPQTGEAYNEQFF | TGCGCCAGCAGCCCCCAGACAGGGGAGGCCTACAATGAGCAGTTCTTC
NA | TRBJ2-7 | TRBV7-9 | few | CASSETVSYEQYF | TGTGCCAGCAGCGAAACAGTTTCCTACGAGCAGTACTTC
NA | TRBJ2-7 | TRBV9 | NA | CASSVEQLPYEQYF | TGTGCCAGCAGCGTAGAACAGCTACCCTACGAGCAGTACTTC
NA | TRBJ1-1 | TRBV19 | NA | CASNRAGEGDTEAFF | TGTGCCAGTAACAGGGCAGGTGAGGGGGACACTGAAGCTTTCTTT
TRBD2 | TRBJ2-3 | TRBV6-1 | NA | CASSDILAGGTDTQYF | TGTGCCAGCAGTGATATTTTGGCGGGAGGGACAGATACGCAGTATTTT
TRBD1 | TRBJ1-2 | TRBV5-1 | NA | CASSLEGAQNGGYTF | TGCGCCAGCAGCTTGGAGGGGGCCCAAAACGGGGGCTACACCTTC
NA | TRBJ1-5 | TRBV15 | NA | CATSIRPPFEPQHF | TGTGCCACCAGCATTCGGCCCCCCTTCGAGCCCCAGCATTTT
NA | TRBJ1-2 | TRBV6-6 | once | CASSYSGNPPEGYTF | TGTGCCAGCAGTTACTCGGGGAATCCTCCGGAAGGCTACACCTTC
TRBD1 | TRBJ2-3 | TRBV6-5 | NA | CASKLTGLTDTQYF | TGTGCCAGCAAGTTGACAGGGTTGACAGATACGCAGTATTTT
NA | TRBJ2-2 | TRBV5-6 | NA | CASSLIRASGELFF | TGTGCCAGCAGCTTGATCCGAGCCAGCGGGGAGCTGTTTTTT
NA | TRBJ2-5 | TRBV7-3 | NA | CASSKGGTTQETQYF | TGTGCCAGCAGCAAAGGAGGGACAACACAAGAGACCCAGTACTTC
NA | TRBJ1-2 | TRBV5-1 | NA | CASSLAVQDHGYTF | TGCGCCAGCAGCTTGGCCGTACAGGATCATGGCTACACCTTC
NA | TRBJ2-3 | TRBV10-3 | NA | CAISEFDFTDTQYF | TGTGCCATCAGTGAGTTCGACTTCACAGATACGCAGTATTTT